These T cell receptor beta chains were read from a single sample in a study of shared clonotypes between healthy human individuals. Clones were read by immunoSEQ multiplex PCR, and TCRdb kept only the in-frame ones, dropping some. The sample holds more than 1,200,000 clones; approximately 98.5% are singletons and the top ten take about 0.35%. What was sequenced was naive CD4+ T cells sorted from blood. The receptors were sampled from a man younger than 45 in good health. The CDR3 runs from the conserved cysteine through the conserved F or W. D genes are given only for firm matches.

d_call	v_call	j_call	cdr3_aa	cdr3_nt
-	TRBV15	TRBJ2-1	CATSRGQRGEQFF	TGTGCCACCAGCAGGGGACAACGTGGTGAGCAGTTCTTC
TRBD2	TRBV6-1	TRBJ2-1	CASSRLAGGRNEQFF	TGTGCCAGCAGTCGGCTAGCGGGAGGGAGGAATGAGCAGTTCTTC
-	TRBV5-1	TRBJ2-1	CASSLVSGHNEQFF	TGCGCCAGCAGCTTGGTTAGCGGCCACAATGAGCAGTTCTTC
TRBD1	TRBV5-4	TRBJ1-5	CASSRDETGRQPQHF	TGTGCCAGCAGCCGGGACGAGACAGGGCGTCAGCCCCAGCATTTT
-	TRBV14	TRBJ1-2	CASSQDIEPRGGYTF	TGTGCCAGCAGCCAAGATATCGAGCCTCGGGGTGGCTACACCTTC
-	TRBV5-1	TRBJ1-3	CASSLVADSGNTIYF	TGCGCCAGCAGCTTGGTGGCTGACTCTGGAAACACCATATATTTT
-	TRBV29-1	TRBJ2-1	CSVGEVRYNEQFF	TGCAGCGTTGGAGAGGTTAGATACAATGAGCAGTTCTTC
-	TRBV19	TRBJ1-1	CASLRPGGVEAFF	TGTGCCAGTCTCCGGCCGGGGGGAGTCGAAGCTTTCTTT
-	TRBV2	TRBJ2-2	CASSESGRGELFF	TGTGCCAGCAGTGAATCCGGGAGAGGGGAGCTGTTTTTT
TRBD2	TRBV5-4	TRBJ2-7	CASSSGTRLYEQYF	TGTGCCAGCAGCTCCGGGACTAGATTGTACGAGCAGTACTTC
TRBD1	TRBV7-2	TRBJ1-2	CASTNHAGDRVYGYTF	TGTGCCAGCACCAATCACGCGGGGGACAGGGTTTATGGCTACACCTTC